The clone carrying this TCR beta chain was picked up a small number of times. No antigen is known for it. The sample comes from a study of T cells in Graves' hyperthyroidism and ophthalmopathy. Findings of the study overall: Most thyroid clonotypes that were expanded above 0.001 also turned up in blood.

Clinical symptoms, serum thyroxine and TRAb, thyroid ultrasound and orbital computed tomography together formed the diagnostic basis. The PBMCs were taken from less than 11 ml of fresh peripheral blood. Germline-derived CDR1 and CDR2 are DFQATT and SNEGSKA (reference sequence). This CDR3 comprises 19 residues. The J segment lost 5 bases and the V segment lost 0 bases, leaving 12 bases of the junction unmatched. Using RNA transcripts as the source, TCR beta CDR3 regions were amplified. The HTBI primer set drove a first-round RT-PCR of the TCR CDR3. TCRdb used MiXCR to reprocess the multiplex PCR reads, holding one entry per CDR3 protein. Here the sample spans about 600,000 distinct CDR3 sequences, roughly 15% being singletons.

The sequenced sample was blood. The chain has TRBV20-1 and TRBJ2-5; 16 nucleotides line up with TRBD2. The source is a woman aged 45-65 years with Graves' ophthalmopathy. CDR3 amino acids: CSARDLEGLAGGPVETQYF. In DNA, the CDR3 is TGCAGTGCTAGAGATCTTGAGGGACTAGCGGGAGGGCCCGTGGAGACCCAGTACTTC.